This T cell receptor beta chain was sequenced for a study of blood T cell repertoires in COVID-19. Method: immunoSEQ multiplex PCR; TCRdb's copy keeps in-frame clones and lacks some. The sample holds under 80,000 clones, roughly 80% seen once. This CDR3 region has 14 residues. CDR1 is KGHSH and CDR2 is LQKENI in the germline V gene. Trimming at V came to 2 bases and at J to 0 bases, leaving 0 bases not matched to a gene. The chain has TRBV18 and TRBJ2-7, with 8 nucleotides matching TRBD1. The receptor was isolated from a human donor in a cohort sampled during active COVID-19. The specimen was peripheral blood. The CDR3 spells CASSPGQGSYEQYF. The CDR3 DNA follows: TGTGCCAGCTCACCAGGACAGGGCTCCTACGAGCAGTACTTC. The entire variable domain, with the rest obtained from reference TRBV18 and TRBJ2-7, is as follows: NAGVMQNPRHLVRRRGQEARLRCSPMKGHSHVYWYRQLPEEGLKFMVYLQKENIIDESGMPKERFSAEFPKEGPSILRIQQVVRGDSAAYFCASSPGQGSYEQYFGPGTRLTVT.